The 29 T cell receptor beta chains presented below share a single source sample, sequenced in a study of cytomegalovirus exposure and HLA in healthy donors. The PCR made use of 60 Vbeta and 13 Jbeta primers. The protocol was immunoSEQ multiplex PCR, while the TCRdb copy is restricted to in-frame clones and leaves out a portion. The listing contains tens of thousands of clones. Sequenced: PBMCs. These receptors originate from a woman in her 30s in good health and CMV-seronegative.

The chain has TRBV11-2 and TRBJ2-2, with 7 bases matching TRBD1. The CDR3 is made up of 15 amino acids. Germline V gives CDR1 SGHAT, CDR2 FQNNGV. J was trimmed by 5 bases and V by 7 bases; bases with no gene match: 10. CDR3 in amino acids: CASTLLTGRTGELFF. The DNA for the CDR3 is TGTGCCAGCACCCTACTGACAGGGCGGACCGGGGAGCTGTTTTTT.

The chain employs TRBV5-4 and TRBJ2-7; TRBD1 aligns across 11 bases. Germline CDR1 SGHNT, CDR2 YYREEE (reference sequence). This CDR3 has 14 residues. The junction had 6 bases not matched to a gene; V was cut back by 5 bases and J by 5 bases. In DNA form, the CDR3 reads TGTGCCAGCAGTTCCGGGACAGGGGGGGACGAGCAGTACTTC. Translating it yields CASSSGTGGDEQYF. Together with reference TRBV5-4 and TRBJ2-7, the CDR3 gives the full variable domain: ETGVTQSPTHLIKTRGQQVTLRCSSQSGHNTVSWYQQALGQGPQFIFQYYREEENGRGNFPPRFSGLQFPNYSSELNVNALELDDSALYLCASSSGTGGDEQYFGPGTRLTVT.

The chain is built from TRBV5-4 and TRBJ1-2, with a possible D match to TRBD1 (5 bases). CDR3 length: 12 amino acids. Trimming took 3 bases from V and 8 from J, leaving 11 bases between them. From germline, CDR1 is SGHNT and CDR2 YYREEE (reference sequence). CDR3 residues: CASSSGDSGYTF. CDR3 bases: TGTGCCAGCAGCTCGGGCGACAGCGGCTACACCTTC.

The chain is built from TRBV30 and TRBJ2-7; no firm D call. The CDR3 consists of 12 residues. The germline V gene encodes CDR1 GTSNPN and CDR2 SVGIG (reference sequence). V was clipped by 3 bases and J by 3 bases, with 9 bases between them. The CDR3 nucleotides read TGTGCCTGGAGCCAGCAGGACTACGAGCAGTACTTC. This translates into CAWSQQDYEQYF.

The CDR3 region has the DNA TGTGCCAGCAGTGGATCAGCGGGAGACGAGCAGTACTTC. Translation: CASSGSAGDEQYF. The chain recombines TRBV6-5 with TRBJ2-7, with 8 bases matching TRBD2. The CDR3 is made up of 13 amino acids. After removal of 5 bases from V and 5 bases from J, the junction contained 5 bases not matched to a gene. Germline-derived CDR1 and CDR2 are MNHEY and SVGAGI.

The rearrangement uses TRBV19 and TRBJ2-7; a possible D gene is TRBD1 (6 bases). This CDR3 comprises 16 residues. In germline, CDR1 is LNHDA, CDR2 SQIVND (reference sequence). The V end lost 4 bases, the J end lost 0 bases, and 16 bases lay between the germline ends. Written as DNA, the CDR3 is TGTGCCAGTAGTACCTCCGACAGGACAGTCTCCTACGAGCAGTACTTC. Translation gives CASSTSDRTVSYEQYF.

V gene TRBV18 combines with J gene TRBJ1-2; tentatively, D is TRBD1 (5 bases). Germline CDR1 is KGHSH and CDR2 is LQKENI. V was clipped by 0 bases and J by 2 bases, with 13 bases between them. There are 16 residues in the CDR3. The CDR3 sequence is CASSPPFQGRNYGYTF. The CDR3 nucleotides are TGTGCCAGCTCACCACCTTTTCAGGGCCGAAACTATGGCTACACCTTC.

The gene calls are TRBV9 and TRBJ2-7; TRBD2 might be the D (5 bases). Germline values: CDR1 SGDLS, CDR2 YYNGEE. Trimming cost V 0 bases and J 6 bases, with 10 bases left between them. The CDR3 loop spans 13 amino acids. In DNA form, the CDR3 reads TGTGCCAGCAGCGTAGGGGGTGCGGGCGAGCAGTACTTC. Its translation: CASSVGGAGEQYF.

The genes are TRBV10-3 and TRBJ1-4; the D is unclear. This CDR3 has 15 residues. Germline loops: CDR1 ENHRY, CDR2 SYGVKD. Deletions cut 3 bases from V and 7 bases from J, with 15 bases between. The CDR3 loop is CAISEERAGSEKLFF. CDR3 bases: TGTGCCATCAGTGAAGAAAGGGCGGGGAGTGAAAAACTGTTTTTT.

The chain combines TRBV27 with TRBJ1-2, with TRBD1 identical over 8 bases. J lost 5 bases, V lost 3 bases, and 2 bases had no gene match. The CDR3 extends over 13 amino acids. CDR1 is MNHEY and CDR2 is SMNVEV in the germline V gene (reference sequence). The CDR3 here is CASSLHRGYGYTF. In DNA form, the CDR3 reads TGTGCCAGCAGTTTGCACAGGGGGTATGGCTACACCTTC.

This chain links TRBV5-1 with TRBJ2-7; D possibly corresponds to TRBD1 (6 bases). V lost 0 bases to trimming and J lost 4 bases, with 8 bases between them. The CDR3 contains 13 residues. Germline lookup yields CDR1 SGHRS and CDR2 YFSETQ. The chain's CDR3 is CASSLDDRYEQYF. The CDR3 DNA sequence: TGCGCCAGCAGCTTGGACGACAGGTACGAGCAGTACTTC.

This chain joins TRBV6-5 and TRBJ1-2; 7 bases agree with TRBD1. The V segment lost 4 bases and the J segment 6 bases; nucleotides outside the gene matches: 8. This CDR3 has 14 residues. CDR1 and CDR2 (germline): MNHEY, SVGAGI. The CDR3 reads CASSFTGVVNGYTF. The CDR3 coding sequence is TGTGCCAGCAGTTTCACAGGGGTCGTGAATGGCTACACCTTC.

The V call is TRBV6-6, the J call TRBJ2-1, with TRBD1 as a possible D gene (6 bases). The V gene lost 5 bases and the J gene lost 0 bases, with 11 bases spanning the gap. The CDR3 spans 15 residues. Per the germline V gene, CDR1 is MNHNY and CDR2 is SVGAGI (reference sequence). The CDR3 spells CASSRQAGSYNEQFF. The CDR3, as DNA: TGTGCCAGCAGTAGACAGGCTGGCTCCTACAATGAGCAGTTCTTC.

Comment on this clone: Other nucleotide sequences in the sample specify the same CDR3. This sequence joins TRBV30 and TRBJ1-2; the D gene is possibly TRBD1 (6 bases). V lost 0 bases and J 4 bases, leaving 9 bases between the germline ends. Germline assignment: CDR1 GTSNPN and CDR2 SVGIG (reference sequence). This CDR3 has 13 residues. The DNA for the CDR3 is TGTGCCTGGAGTGTACAGGGTAGCTATGGCTACACCTTC. It is translated as CAWSVQGSYGYTF.

The chain recombines TRBV28 with TRBJ2-5; D is uncertain. The CDR3 is 11 residues long. Germline V lookup: CDR1 MDHEN, CDR2 SYDVKM. V dropped 7 bases and J dropped 1 base, with 4 bases sitting between them. CDR3 coding DNA: TGTGCCAGCAACTTCCAAGAGACCCAGTACTTC. This gives the protein CASNFQETQYF.

This chain's CDR3 is CSVEETGANTGELFF. CDR3 nucleotides: TGCAGCGTTGAGGAGACAGGGGCGAACACCGGGGAGCTGTTTTTT. This chain uses TRBV29-1 with TRBJ2-2; 8 bases map to TRBD1. V shed 3 bases, J shed 0 bases, and the junction held 3 bases outside the gene matches. Per germline, CDR1 SQVTM and CDR2 ANQGSEA. The length of the CDR3 is 15 residues.

This chain joins TRBV9 and TRBJ2-7; no clear D gene. Trimming took off 0 bases at V and 1 base at J, with 8 bases between the two ends. The CDR3 consists of 14 residues. Germline lookup yields CDR1 SGDLS and CDR2 YYNGEE. CDR3 in amino acids: CASSVDHSSYEQYF. The CDR3 DNA sequence: TGTGCCAGCAGCGTAGATCACAGTTCCTACGAGCAGTACTTC.

The CDR3 DNA sequence: TGTGCCAGCAGCGGACAGGACAGGGCCTACAATGAGCAGTTCTTC. Translation gives CASSGQDRAYNEQFF. The chain recombines TRBV5-6 with TRBJ2-1, with TRBD1 matching over 8 bases. The CDR3 extends over 15 amino acids. Trimming cost V 4 bases and J 2 bases; bases outside gene matches: 5. CDR1 is SGHDT, CDR2 YYEEEE, per germline.

The rearrangement links TRBV5-1 to TRBJ2-7; D is possibly TRBD1 (5 bases). V shed 0 bases and J shed 3 bases, with 25 bases lying between them. The CDR3 totals 19 residues. Germline values: CDR1 SGHRS, CDR2 YFSETQ. CDR3 in amino acids: CASSLVGRPTRTYNYEQYF. The CDR3 DNA reads as TGCGCCAGCAGCTTGGTGGGGCGGCCCACCCGAACTTATAACTACGAGCAGTACTTC.

This chain links TRBV6-5 with TRBJ1-3; D gene ambiguous. Trimming removed 0 bases at V and 0 bases at J, with 9 bases between. The CDR3 is 16 residues long. CDR1 MNHEY and CDR2 SVGAGI come from the germline V gene. This CDR3 reads CASSYSPSDSGNTIYF. The DNA of the CDR3 is TGTGCCAGCAGTTACTCCCCCAGCGACTCTGGAAACACCATATATTTT.

This chain uses TRBV29-1 with TRBJ1-3; D gene uncertain. The CDR3 extends over 15 amino acids. Per the germline V gene, CDR1 is SQVTM and CDR2 is ANQGSEA. V was pared by 4 bases and J by 7 bases, with 20 bases between. CDR3 nucleotides: TGCAGCGTTGTAGGCGCGGATGCCCCACGGAACACCATATATTTT. This gives the protein CSVVGADAPRNTIYF. The full variable domain, completed using reference TRBV29-1 and TRBJ1-3, is SAVISQKPSRDICQRGTSLTIQCQVDSQVTMMFWYRQQPGQSLTLIATANQGSEATYESGFVIDKFPISRPNLTFSTLTVSNMSPEDSSIYLCSVVGADAPRNTIYFGEGSWLTVV.

This rearrangement joins TRBV28 to TRBJ1-2, with a weak D call TRBD1 (5 bases). The V end lost 5 bases, the J end lost 5 bases, and 12 bases lay between the germline ends. The CDR3 covers 13 residues. From germline, CDR1 is MDHEN and CDR2 SYDVKM. CDR3 sequence reads: CASSPPDSYGYTF. As DNA, the CDR3 is TGTGCCAGCAGTCCCCCCGACAGTTATGGCTACACCTTC.

J is TRBJ1-5 and V is TRBV6-5; the match to TRBD1 covers 8 bases. This CDR3 is built from 14 residues. V was clipped by 4 bases and J by 7 bases; unmatched bases: 6. The V gene's germline CDR1 is MNHEY and CDR2 SVGAGI. The CDR3 loop is CASSFQGAGQPQHF. The CDR3 nucleotides read TGTGCCAGCAGTTTTCAGGGGGCAGGCCAGCCCCAGCATTTT.

This chain connects TRBV7-8 to TRBJ1-2; D possibly corresponds to TRBD1 (6 bases). The germline gives CDR1 SGHVS, CDR2 FQNEAQ. V lost 3 bases and J 3 bases, leaving 14 bases between the germline ends. CDR3 size: 15 residues. The CDR3 DNA follows: TGTGCCAGCAGCTTCTCCACAGGGTTTGACTATGGCTACACCTTC. It specifies CASSFSTGFDYGYTF. Full variable domain (outside the CDR3, taken from reference TRBV7-8 and TRBJ1-2): GAGVSQSPRYKVAKRGQDVALRCDPISGHVSLFWYQQALGQGPEFLTYFQNEAQLDKSGLPSDRFFAERPEGSVSTLKIQRTQQEDSAVYLCASSFSTGFDYGYTFGSGTRLTVV.

This sequence joins TRBV7-9 and TRBJ1-1; D call uncertain. V lost 5 bases and J lost 1, with 11 bases in between. Germline V gene data show CDR1 as SEHNR and CDR2 as FQNEAQ (reference sequence). The CDR3 is made up of 14 amino acids. CDR3 amino acids: CASSLQVQNTEAFF. DNA of the CDR3: TGTGCCAGCAGCCTTCAGGTACAGAACACTGAAGCTTTCTTT.

The chain recombines TRBV9 with TRBJ2-3; D might be TRBD2 (7 bases). The CDR3 sequence is 15 residues long. The ends were cut back, 0 bases at V and 5 bases at J, with 13 bases in the middle. Germline V gene data show CDR1 as SGDLS and CDR2 as YYNGEE. The CDR3 spells CASSVGGGAEDTQYF. The CDR3 DNA reads as TGTGCCAGCAGCGTAGGCGGGGGCGCGGAAGATACGCAGTATTTT.

The chain carries TRBV11-2 and TRBJ2-7; no clear D gene. With 7 bases removed from V and 0 bases from J, the gap between germline ends came to 7 bases. The length of the CDR3 is 12 residues. Germline lookup yields CDR1 SGHAT and CDR2 FQNNGV. CDR3 in DNA: TGTGCCAGCACCCAGGCCTCCTACGAGCAGTACTTC. It encodes CASTQASYEQYF.

The chain is built from TRBV5-1 and TRBJ2-7, with a possible D match to TRBD1 (6 bases). The V end lost 4 bases, the J end lost 0 bases, and 14 bases lay between the germline ends. CDR1 is SGHRS and CDR2 is YFSETQ in the germline V gene. This CDR3 spans 15 amino acids. The CDR3 DNA sequence: TGCGCCAGCAGCCCCGTTGGGGGCCTCTCCTACGAGCAGTACTTC. Translation: CASSPVGGLSYEQYF.

The chain recombines TRBV6-1 with TRBJ2-5, with 10 positions matching TRBD1. J was trimmed by 5 bases and V by 3 bases; bases with no gene match: 3. Germline CDR1 reads MNHNS; CDR2 reads SASEGT. The CDR3 runs 14 residues. CDR3 nucleotides: TGTGCCAGCAGTGATCGGACAGGGGGGGAGACCCAGTACTTC. The encoded protein is CASSDRTGGETQYF.